Detailed here is one T cell receptor beta chain. This CDR3 is 16 amino acids long. Germline CDR1 reads MNHEY; CDR2 reads SMNVEV (reference sequence). The V and J ends lost 1 base and 5 bases respectively, with 15 bases between them. This sample stems from a study of T cell changes during pregnancy in multiple sclerosis. Repertoires were generated with immunoSEQ multiplex PCR, while TCRdb's copy carries only in-frame clones and drops some. Here the sample spans under 80,000 clones, roughly nine tenths being singletons. The V call is TRBV27, the J call TRBJ1-5; D remains unclear. The sequencing here drew on peripheral blood, taken in the second trimester of pregnancy. The origin of this receptor is a female donor with multiple sclerosis, enrolled in a pregnancy study. CDR3 DNA: TGTGCCAGCAGTTTATATGGAGTTACATTCGATCAGCCCCAGCATTTT. It yields the protein CASSLYGVTFDQPQHF.